The 18 T cell receptor beta chains presented below share a single source sample, sequenced in a study of shared clonotypes between healthy human individuals. The protocol was immunoSEQ multiplex PCR, while the TCRdb copy is restricted to in-frame clones and leaves out a portion. The sample consists of around 2.3 million clones, around 95% of them appearing once. The source material was naive CD4+ T cells sorted from blood. The sample's subset: CD45RA+ positively selected. The receptors shown here come from a man aged 18 to 30 in good health.

The chain uses TRBV18 and TRBJ2-7, with a weak D call TRBD1 (5 bases). The CDR3 sequence is 17 residues long. Trimming removed 0 bases at V and 5 bases at J, with 20 bases between. Per germline, CDR1 KGHSH and CDR2 LQKENI. CDR3 residues: CASSPPISGKQGHEQYF. CDR3 nucleotide sequence: TGTGCCAGCTCACCACCGATCTCAGGGAAACAAGGCCACGAGCAGTACTTC.

The chain couples TRBV11-2 to TRBJ1-5; the D is unclear. This CDR3 spans 17 amino acids. V lost 5 bases to trimming and J lost 2 bases, with 19 bases between them. CDR1 is SGHAT and CDR2 is FQNNGV in the germline V gene. CDR3 sequence: CASSAVRGVRGNQPQHF. The CDR3 nucleotides are TGTGCCAGCAGCGCAGTCCGCGGGGTCCGGGGCAATCAGCCCCAGCATTTT. Full variable domain (outside the CDR3, taken from reference TRBV11-2 and TRBJ1-5): EAGVAQSPRYKIIEKRQSVAFWCNPISGHATLYWYQQILGQGPKLLIQFQNNGVVDDSQLPKDRFSAERLKGVDSTLKIQPAKLEDSAVYLCASSAVRGVRGNQPQHFGDGTRLSIL.

A note on this clone: An end of the junction differs from the germline gene, which may be a read error. This chain joins TRBV7-7 and TRBJ2-1; 7 bases fit TRBD2. This CDR3 is built from 15 residues. The germline CDR1 and CDR2 sequences are SSHAT and FNYEAQ (reference sequence). The CDR3 loop is CASSLGLAENNEQFF. CDR3 nucleotides: TGTGCTAGCAGCCTGGGGCTAGCGGAGAACAATGAGCAGTTCTTC. The full variable domain, its missing parts supplied by reference TRBV7-7 and TRBJ2-1, is GAGVSQSPRYKVTKRGQDVTLRCDPISSHATLYWYQQALGQGPEFLTYFNYEAQPDKSGLPSDRFSAERPEGSISTLTIQRTEQRDSAMYRCASSLGLAENNEQFFGPGTRLTVL.

V and J are TRBV9 and TRBJ2-7, with TRBD1 as a possible D gene (6 bases). Trimming pared 2 bases from V and 2 bases from J, leaving 14 bases between. The CDR3 length is 15 residues. Germline assignment: CDR1 SGDLS and CDR2 YYNGEE. The CDR3 sequence is CASSVQTGPTYEQYF. Written as DNA, the CDR3 is TGTGCCAGCAGCGTCCAGACAGGCCCAACCTACGAGCAGTACTTC.

With respect to this clone: The same CDR3 is also encoded by other DNA sequences in this sample. The rearrangement links TRBV10-2 to TRBJ1-6, with D tentatively TRBD1 (6 bases). This CDR3 comprises 15 residues. Trimming removed 2 bases at V and 7 bases at J, with 12 bases between. Germline V lookup: CDR1 WSHSY, CDR2 SAAADI. CDR3 in DNA: TGCGCCAGCAGTGAGCTAAGGGGGGGAAATTCACCCCTCCACTTT. Amino acids: CASSELRGGNSPLHF.

The chain combines TRBV6-5 with TRBJ2-7, with TRBD1 matching 9 bases. This CDR3 spans 15 amino acids. CDR1 and CDR2 from the germline V gene are MNHEY and SVGAGI. V was pared by 2 bases and J by 7 bases, with 9 bases of the junction left unmatched. The CDR3 reads CASSYEYGQGREQYF. In DNA, the CDR3 is TGTGCCAGCAGTTACGAGTATGGACAGGGGAGAGAGCAGTACTTC.

The V and J genes are TRBV5-1 and TRBJ2-1; TRBD2 matches at 13 bases. The CDR3 has 16 amino acids. Trimming at V came to 4 bases and at J to 7 bases, leaving 8 bases not matched to a gene. CDR1 is SGHRS, CDR2 YFSETQ, per germline. This CDR3 is CASSPGLAGVGNEQFF. The DNA for the CDR3 is TGCGCCAGCAGCCCCGGACTAGCGGGAGTAGGGAATGAGCAGTTCTTC.

As to this clone: This CDR3 is also generated by other DNA sequences in the sample. The chain is built from TRBV5-5 and TRBJ2-6; D call uncertain. The germline gives CDR1 SGHKS, CDR2 YYEKEE (reference sequence). This CDR3 is built from 15 residues. With 0 bases removed from V and 2 bases from J, the gap between germline ends came to 6 bases. CDR3 coding DNA: TGTGCCAGCAGCTTGGGGCAACCTGGGGCCAACGTCCTGACTTTC. Translation: CASSLGQPGANVLTF.

CDR3 nucleotides: TGTGCCAGCAGCTCCTCGGCAGGGAGCTCCTACGAGCAGTACTTC. This translates into CASSSSAGSSYEQYF. The chain has TRBV5-4 and TRBJ2-7; D could derive from TRBD1 or TRBD2 (5 bases each). V shed 3 bases and J shed 0 bases, with 13 bases lying between them. Germline values: CDR1 SGHNT, CDR2 YYREEE (reference sequence). This CDR3 has 15 amino acids.

This clone was recorded only once. The V and J genes are TRBV4-1 and TRBJ1-5, with D perhaps matching TRBD1 (5 bases). CDR1 MGHRA and CDR2 YSYEKL come from the germline V gene. This CDR3 is built from 16 residues. V was shortened by 0 bases and J by 7 bases, with 16 bases between the two germline ends. DNA for the CDR3: TGCGCCAGCAGCCAAGACGGGCAGGGCTTTGGGCAGCCCCAGCATTTT. Its translation is CASSQDGQGFGQPQHF.

V is TRBV28 and J is TRBJ2-7, with 10 bases aligning to TRBD2. The J segment lost 0 bases and the V segment lost 8 bases, leaving 7 bases of the junction unmatched. The CDR3 contains 15 residues. Germline V CDR1 and CDR2: MDHEN, SYDVKM. The CDR3 spells CASRSSGGASYEQYF. CDR3 bases: TGTGCCAGCCGGTCAAGCGGGGGGGCCTCCTACGAGCAGTACTTC.

This clone came up once. V is TRBV6-5 and J is TRBJ1-2; a weak D match, TRBD1 (6 bases). Germline V gives CDR1 MNHEY, CDR2 SVGAGI. This CDR3 is built from 15 residues. Trimming took off 0 bases at V and 4 bases at J, with 12 bases between the two ends. The CDR3 spells CASSYSSRGTYGYTF. In nucleotides, the CDR3 is TGTGCCAGCAGTTACTCAAGCAGGGGAACCTATGGCTACACCTTC.

In regard to this clone: Other DNA sequences in this sample translate to the same CDR3. The chain combines TRBV5-1 with TRBJ1-5; D perhaps matches TRBD1 (5 bases). Per the germline V gene, CDR1 is SGHRS and CDR2 is YFSETQ. This CDR3 spans 14 amino acids. With 4 bases removed from V and 2 bases from J, the gap between germline ends came to 10 bases. This CDR3 reads CASSRQGGNQPQHF. In nucleotides, the CDR3 is TGCGCCAGCAGCAGGCAGGGTGGCAATCAGCCCCAGCATTTT. Supplemented by reference TRBV5-1 and TRBJ1-5, the full variable domain reads KAGVTQTPRYLIKTRGQQVTLSCSPISGHRSVSWYQQTPGQGLQFLFEYFSETQRNKGNFPGRFSGRQFSNSRSEMNVSTLELGDSALYLCASSRQGGNQPQHFGDGTRLSIL.

The chain joins TRBV27 to TRBJ2-1, with 10 bases identical to TRBD2. The CDR3 length is 16 residues. Germline CDR1 and CDR2: MNHEY and SMNVEV (reference sequence). With 2 bases clipped from V and 4 bases from J, the junction kept 5 bases outside the gene matches. In DNA form, the CDR3 reads TGTGCCAGCAGTTTAGAACGGACTAGCGGTTACAATGAGCAGTTCTTC. Its protein is CASSLERTSGYNEQFF.

CDR3 sequence reads: CASRPGTYSTDTQYF. In DNA, the CDR3 is TGCGCCAGCAGGCCCGGGACCTACTCCACAGATACGCAGTATTTT. The chain recombines TRBV5-1 with TRBJ2-3; D is tentatively TRBD1 or TRBD2 (5 bases each). The V end was cut by 5 bases, the J end by 2 bases, with 15 bases between. The CDR3 contains 15 residues. CDR1 is SGHRS, CDR2 YFSETQ, per germline.

This sequence joins TRBV4-1 and TRBJ2-7, with TRBD1 matching 8 bases. J lost 7 bases, V lost 0 bases, and 8 bases had no gene match. Looked up from germline, CDR1 is MGHRA and CDR2 is YSYEKL. This CDR3 has 15 residues. The DNA for the CDR3 is TGCGCCAGCAGCCAAGATCAGGACAGGGTATGGGAGCAGTACTTC. Translation: CASSQDQDRVWEQYF.

The chain joins TRBV21-1 to TRBJ2-7; the D call in the table, TRBD2, was not verified against the DNA. TRBV21-1 is a pseudogene segment. The CDR3 totals 19 residues. The CDR3 DNA sequence: TGTGCCAGCAGCAAAAGGTGGGTAAGTACTAGCGGGAGGGCCTACGAGCAGTACTTC. Protein sequence: CASSKRWVSTSGRAYEQYF.

V gene TRBV27 combines with J gene TRBJ1-1, with D unclear. The CDR3 length is 15 residues. Trimming left V 3 bases short and J 1 base short, with 12 bases between. CDR1 is MNHEY, CDR2 SMNVEV, per germline (reference sequence). The CDR3 coding sequence is TGTGCCAGCAGTTTTCGACCCTCAGGGAACACTGAAGCTTTCTTT. It yields the protein CASSFRPSGNTEAFF.